Presented here are 14 T cell receptor beta chains from one specimen sequenced in a study of T cell repertoires in cytomegalovirus infection. Via MiXCR, TCRdb re-called the reads, giving one row per CDR3 protein. Of 490,000 or so distinct CDR3 sequences listed, roughly 12% were seen once; the top ten hold 10% to 13%. The sequencing input was PBMCs. These receptors originate from a human donor in good health (CMV status not recorded). Some clones in this sample may be carry-over from other donors' samples.

This clonotype was observed at least ten times. The rearrangement links TRBV6-6 to TRBJ1-4; D is unclear. Germline CDR1 reads MNHNY; CDR2 reads SVGAGI (reference sequence). V lost 3 bases to trimming and J lost 0 bases, with 8 bases between them. There are 15 residues in the CDR3. CDR3: CASSYSRATNEKLFF. The CDR3 DNA sequence: TGTGCCAGCAGTTATTCGCGTGCAACTAATGAAAAACTGTTTTTT.

The chain carries TRBV20-1 and TRBJ1-2; D remains ambiguous. Germline V gene sequence: CDR1 DFQATT, CDR2 SNEGSKA (reference sequence). The germline V and J ends were trimmed by 7 bases and 0 bases, with 12 bases remaining between them. The CDR3 has 13 amino acids. The CDR3 sequence: CSVQVTTNYGYTF. The CDR3 nucleotides are TGCAGTGTCCAGGTCACGACTAACTATGGCTACACCTTC.

This clonotype was observed a handful of times. The rearrangement uses TRBV9 and TRBJ2-1; D may be TRBD2 (6 bases). V lost 0 bases, J lost 4 bases, and 14 bases lay in between. The germline V gene encodes CDR1 SGDLS and CDR2 YYNGEE. The CDR3 loop spans 16 amino acids. The DNA of the CDR3 is TGTGCCAGCAGCGTAGCAATGGGGAGGTTATACAATGAGCAGTTCTTC. Translating gives CASSVAMGRLYNEQFF. Variable domain in full (rest from reference TRBV9 and TRBJ2-1): DSGVTQTPKHLITATGQRVTLRCSPRSGDLSVYWYQQSLDQGLQFLIQYYNGEERAKGNILERFSAQQFPDLHSELNLSSLELGDSALYFCASSVAMGRLYNEQFFGPGTRLTVL.

This rearrangement joins TRBV24-1 to TRBJ1-2; D remains unclear. The ends were cut back, 3 bases at V and 5 bases at J, with 12 bases in the middle. The CDR3 runs 14 residues. Germline V lookup: CDR1 KGHDR, CDR2 SFDVKD. Here the CDR3 reads CATSDAGRAYGYTF. In DNA form, the CDR3 reads TGTGCCACCAGTGATGCGGGGAGGGCGTATGGCTACACCTTC.

Many counts were recorded for this clonotype. The chain recombines TRBV6-2 or TRBV6-3 with TRBJ2-7; D is tentatively TRBD1 or TRBD2 (6 bases each). The germline V gene has CDR1 MNHEY and CDR2 SVGEGT. Trimming cost V 5 bases and J 5 bases, with 22 bases left between them. CDR3 size: 16 residues. CDR3 DNA: TGTGCCAGCAGTCACACAGGGAGGATAGGAATTGACGAGCAGTACTTC. Amino acid sequence: CASSHTGRIGIDEQYF.

This clonotype was seen many times. This sequence joins TRBV6-5 and TRBJ2-7, with 7 bases fitting TRBD2. Germline V gene lookup returns CDR1 MNHEY and CDR2 SVGAGI. The V segment lost 7 bases and the J segment 3 bases; nucleotides outside the gene matches: 9. CDR3 length: 14 residues. CDR3: CASTGGRAVYEQYF. The CDR3 DNA follows: TGTGCCAGCACGGGGGGTAGGGCAGTCTACGAGCAGTACTTC.

This clonotype came up a few times. CDR3: CASSPGPVYTDTQYF. As DNA, the CDR3 is TGTGCCAGCTCACCGGGGCCGGTCTATACAGATACGCAGTATTTT. This chain uses TRBV18 with TRBJ2-3; D possibly corresponds to TRBD1 (5 bases). The CDR3 runs 15 residues. The V and J ends lost 3 bases and 3 bases respectively, with 13 bases between them. Germline V CDR1 and CDR2: KGHSH, LQKENI. Based on the CDR3 plus reference TRBV18 and TRBJ2-3, the full variable domain is NAGVMQNPRHLVRRRGQEARLRCSPMKGHSHVYWYRQLPEEGLKFMVYLQKENIIDESGMPKERFSAEFPKEGPSILRIQQVVRGDSAAYFCASSPGPVYTDTQYFGPGTRLTVL.

This clonotype occurred a few times. J is TRBJ2-1 and V is TRBV10-3, with a tentative D call TRBD2 (5 bases). Trimming took 4 bases from V and 5 from J, leaving 9 bases between them. This CDR3 is 13 amino acids long. In germline, CDR1 is ENHRY, CDR2 SYGVKD. The DNA of the CDR3 is TGTGCCATCAGTGGTGACGGGAACAATGAGCAGTTCTTC. Its translation is CAISGDGNNEQFF.

This clonotype has at least ten counts. The rearrangement joins TRBV4-1 to TRBJ2-7; D not certain. With 0 bases removed from V and 9 bases from J, the gap between germline ends came to 12 bases. The CDR3 is made up of 13 amino acids. Germline V lookup: CDR1 MGHRA, CDR2 YSYEKL. DNA for the CDR3: TGCGCCAGCAGCCAAGATAGGACCGGTCCGCAGTACTTC. Encoded protein: CASSQDRTGPQYF.

Points on this clonotype: A much larger clone is a single base away; this may be a read error. This sequence joins TRBV6-1 and TRBJ2-5; the D gene could be TRBD1 or TRBD2 (5 bases each). Between the trimmed V and J ends, which lost 6 bases and 5 bases, there was a span of 16 bases. Germline lookup yields CDR1 MNHNS and CDR2 SASEGT. The CDR3 extends over 14 amino acids. The CDR3 sequence: CASRPPGWGETQYF. As DNA, the CDR3 is TGTGCCAGCAGGCCACCGGGGTGGGGGGAGACCCAGTACTTC.

The chain is built from TRBV20-1 and TRBJ1-5; 7 bases are shared with TRBD1. The trim removed 6 bases at V and 0 bases at J, leaving 8 bases unmatched. Germline values: CDR1 DFQATT, CDR2 SNEGSKA (reference sequence). The CDR3 is made up of 15 amino acids. The CDR3 protein is CSATGAGYSNQPQHF. CDR3 nucleotide sequence: TGCAGTGCCACAGGGGCCGGTTATAGCAATCAGCCCCAGCATTTT.

This clonotype appeared many times. This sequence joins TRBV28 and TRBJ2-2, with D perhaps TRBD1 (6 bases). V was shortened by 4 bases and J by 5 bases, with 11 bases between the two germline ends. Per the germline V gene, CDR1 is MDHEN and CDR2 is SYDVKM. The CDR3 totals 14 residues. CDR3 in DNA: TGTGCCAGCAGTTCGGGACAACGTACCGGGGAGCTGTTTTTT. Its translation: CASSSGQRTGELFF.

V usage is TRBV5-5 and J usage is TRBJ2-7; D could derive from TRBD1 or TRBD2 (6 bases each). The germline CDR1 and CDR2 sequences are SGHKS and YYEKEE (reference sequence). The CDR3 totals 17 residues. V was pared by 5 bases and J by 1 base, with 22 bases between. The CDR3: CASSLPEGGIGSYEQYF. The CDR3 DNA is TGTGCCAGCAGTCTCCCGGAGGGGGGTATCGGGTCCTACGAGCAGTACTTC.

This clonotype came up many times. This sequence joins TRBV5-4 and TRBJ2-7; D is possibly TRBD1 or TRBD2 (5 bases each). With 4 bases removed from V and 3 bases from J, the gap between germline ends came to 14 bases. The CDR3 is 14 residues long. The germline V gene encodes CDR1 SGHNT and CDR2 YYREEE (reference sequence). The CDR3 loop is CASSTTGTDYEQYF. CDR3 nucleotides: TGTGCCAGCAGCACCACCGGGACGGACTACGAGCAGTACTTC.